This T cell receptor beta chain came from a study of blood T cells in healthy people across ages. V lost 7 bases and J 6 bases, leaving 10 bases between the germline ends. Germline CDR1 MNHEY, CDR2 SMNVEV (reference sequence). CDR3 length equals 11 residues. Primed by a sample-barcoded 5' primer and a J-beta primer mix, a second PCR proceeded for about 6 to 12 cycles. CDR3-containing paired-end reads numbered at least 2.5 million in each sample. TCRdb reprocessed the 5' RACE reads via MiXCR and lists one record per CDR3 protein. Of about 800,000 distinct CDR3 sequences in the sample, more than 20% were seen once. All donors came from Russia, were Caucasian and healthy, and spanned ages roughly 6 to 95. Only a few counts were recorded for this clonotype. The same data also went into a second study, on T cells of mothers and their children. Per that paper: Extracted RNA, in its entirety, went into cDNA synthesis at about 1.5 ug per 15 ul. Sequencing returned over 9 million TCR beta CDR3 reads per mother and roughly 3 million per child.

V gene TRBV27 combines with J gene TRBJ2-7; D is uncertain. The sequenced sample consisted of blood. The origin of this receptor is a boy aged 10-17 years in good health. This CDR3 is CASTGVTEQYF. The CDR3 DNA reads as TGTGCCAGCACTGGGGTAACCGAGCAGTACTTC.